The sequence of this T cell receptor beta chain was determined in a study of T cell repertoires in ileal Crohn's disease. This table comes from immunoSEQ multiplex PCR, and its TCRdb copy is limited to in-frame clones, with some not included. This sample has 17,000 or so clones, with around nine tenths found just once. This clone was observed once. The sequencing sample was made of ileal tissue. The sequence was collected from an adult with Crohn's disease.

CDR3: CASSSGGRAPSEQYF. In DNA, the CDR3 is TGTGCCAGCAGTTCGGGCGGGAGGGCCCCCTCCGAGCAGTACTTC. The V and J genes are TRBV6-5 and TRBJ2-7, with 9 bases fitting TRBD2. With V trimmed by 4 bases and J by 6 bases, 10 bases remained unmatched. CDR1 is MNHEY, CDR2 SVGAGI, per germline. CDR3 length: 15 amino acids.